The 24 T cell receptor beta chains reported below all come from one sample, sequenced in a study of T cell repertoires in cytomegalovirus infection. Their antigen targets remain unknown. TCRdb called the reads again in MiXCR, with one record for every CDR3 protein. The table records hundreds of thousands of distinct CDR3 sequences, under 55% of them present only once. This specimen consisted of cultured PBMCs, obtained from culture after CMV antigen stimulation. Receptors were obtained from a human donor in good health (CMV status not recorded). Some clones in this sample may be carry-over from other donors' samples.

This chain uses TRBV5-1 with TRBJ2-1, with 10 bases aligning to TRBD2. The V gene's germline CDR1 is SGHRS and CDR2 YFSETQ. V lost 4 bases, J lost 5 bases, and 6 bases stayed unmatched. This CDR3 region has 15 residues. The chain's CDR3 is CASSLGTSANNEQFF. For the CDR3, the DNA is TGCGCCAGCAGCCTGGGGACTAGCGCCAACAATGAGCAGTTCTTC. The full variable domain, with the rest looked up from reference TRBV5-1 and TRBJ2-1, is KAGVTQTPRYLIKTRGQQVTLSCSPISGHRSVSWYQQTPGQGLQFLFEYFSETQRNKGNFPGRFSGRQFSNSRSEMNVSTLELGDSALYLCASSLGTSANNEQFFGPGTRLTVL.

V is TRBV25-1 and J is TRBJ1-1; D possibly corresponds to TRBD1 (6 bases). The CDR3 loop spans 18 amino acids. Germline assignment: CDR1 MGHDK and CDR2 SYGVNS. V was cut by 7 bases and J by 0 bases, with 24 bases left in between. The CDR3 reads CASTGGGLRGAVNTEAFF. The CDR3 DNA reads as TGTGCCAGCACTGGGGGGGGCCTGAGGGGGGCGGTGAACACTGAAGCTTTCTTT.

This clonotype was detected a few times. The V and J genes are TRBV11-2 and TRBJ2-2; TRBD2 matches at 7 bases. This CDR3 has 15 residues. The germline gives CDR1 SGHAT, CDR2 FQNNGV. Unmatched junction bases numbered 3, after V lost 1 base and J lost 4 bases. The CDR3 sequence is CASSLGGSVTGELFF. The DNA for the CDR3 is TGTGCCAGCAGCTTAGGCGGGAGTGTCACCGGGGAGCTGTTTTTT.

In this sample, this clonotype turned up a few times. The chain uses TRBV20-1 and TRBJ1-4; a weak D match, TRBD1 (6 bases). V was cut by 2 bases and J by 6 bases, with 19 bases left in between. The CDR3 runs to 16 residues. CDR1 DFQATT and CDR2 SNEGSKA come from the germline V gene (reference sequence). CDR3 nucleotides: TGCAGTGCTAGACCCCAGGCAAGGGCAGGGGATGAAAAACTGTTTTTT. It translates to CSARPQARAGDEKLFF.

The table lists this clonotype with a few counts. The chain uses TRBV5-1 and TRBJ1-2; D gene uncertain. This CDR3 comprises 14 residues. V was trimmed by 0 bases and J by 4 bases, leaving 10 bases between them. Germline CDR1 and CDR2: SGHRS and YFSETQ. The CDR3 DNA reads TGCGCCAGCAGCTTGGATGCCGGATCCTATGGCTACACCTTC. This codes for CASSLDAGSYGYTF.

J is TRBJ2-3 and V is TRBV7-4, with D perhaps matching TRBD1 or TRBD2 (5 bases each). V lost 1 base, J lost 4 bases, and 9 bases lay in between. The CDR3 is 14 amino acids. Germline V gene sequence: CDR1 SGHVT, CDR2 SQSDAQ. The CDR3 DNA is TGTGCCAGCAGCTTAGTGAGGGGATCAGATACGCAGTATTTT. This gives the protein CASSLVRGSDTQYF.

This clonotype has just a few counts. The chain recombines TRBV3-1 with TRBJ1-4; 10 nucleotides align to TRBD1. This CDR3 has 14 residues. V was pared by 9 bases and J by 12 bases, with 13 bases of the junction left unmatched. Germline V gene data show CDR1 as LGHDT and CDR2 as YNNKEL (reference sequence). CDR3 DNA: TGTGCCAGTTCTTACGGGACAGGGGAAATCGAACTGTTTTTT. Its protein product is CASSYGTGEIELFF.

As DNA, the CDR3 is TGCAGTGCTAGAACCGGGGGCAGGAACACTGAAGCTTTCTTT. Protein product: CSARTGGRNTEAFF. The rearrangement uses TRBV20-1 and TRBJ1-1; weak D call: TRBD1 (6 bases). Trimming took 2 bases from V and 1 from J, leaving 11 bases between them. Looked up from germline, CDR1 is DFQATT and CDR2 is SNEGSKA (reference sequence). The CDR3 runs to 14 residues.

The CDR3 bases are TGTGCCAGCACCACCAGCCCGAGCACAGATACGCAGTATTTT. Protein sequence: CASTTSPSTDTQYF. The J gene is TRBJ2-3, the V gene TRBV9; D uncertain. From germline, CDR1 is SGDLS and CDR2 YYNGEE. The CDR3 sequence is 14 residues long. Trimming pared 6 bases from V and 0 bases from J, leaving 11 bases between.

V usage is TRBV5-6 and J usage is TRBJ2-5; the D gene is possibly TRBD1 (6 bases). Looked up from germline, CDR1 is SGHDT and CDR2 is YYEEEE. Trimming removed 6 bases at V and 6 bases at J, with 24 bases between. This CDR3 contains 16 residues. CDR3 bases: TGTGCCAGCACCCCAGCGAGAGGGGGAGTCTTGAAGACCCAGTACTTC. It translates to CASTPARGGVLKTQYF.

The CDR3 nucleotides read TGTGCCAGCAGCCACCTATCGGGACTCCCGAGAGATACGCAGTATTTT. Translation: CASSHLSGLPRDTQYF. The chain combines TRBV14 with TRBJ2-3, with D perhaps TRBD2 (6 bases). Germline CDR1 SGHDN, CDR2 FVKESK. The V gene lost 3 bases and the J gene lost 5 bases, with 18 bases spanning the gap. The CDR3 spans 16 residues. Full variable domain (outside the CDR3, taken from reference TRBV14 and TRBJ2-3): EAGVTQFPSHSVIEKGQTVTLRCDPISGHDNLYWYRRVMGKEIKFLLHFVKESKQDESGMPNNRFLAERTGGTYSTLKVQPAELEDSGVYFCASSHLSGLPRDTQYFGPGTRLTVL.

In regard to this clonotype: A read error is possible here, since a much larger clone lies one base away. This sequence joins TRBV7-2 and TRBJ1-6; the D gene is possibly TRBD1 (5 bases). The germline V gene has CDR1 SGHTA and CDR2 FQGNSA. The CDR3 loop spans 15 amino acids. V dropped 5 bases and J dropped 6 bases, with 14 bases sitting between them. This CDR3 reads CASSPQVGPNSPLHF. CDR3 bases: TGTGCCAGCAGCCCTCAGGTGGGGCCTAATTCACCCCTCCACTTT.

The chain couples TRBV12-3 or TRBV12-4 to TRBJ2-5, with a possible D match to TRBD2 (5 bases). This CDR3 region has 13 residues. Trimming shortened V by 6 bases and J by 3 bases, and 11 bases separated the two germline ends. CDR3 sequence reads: CASRKRIEETQYF. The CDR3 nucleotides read TGTGCCAGCAGGAAGCGGATAGAAGAGACCCAGTACTTC.

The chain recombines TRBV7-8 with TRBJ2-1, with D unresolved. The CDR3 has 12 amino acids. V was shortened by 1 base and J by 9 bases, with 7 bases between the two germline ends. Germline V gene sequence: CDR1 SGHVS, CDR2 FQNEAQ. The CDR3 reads CASSLGLLEQFF. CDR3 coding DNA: TGTGCCAGCAGCTTAGGTCTCCTTGAGCAGTTCTTC.

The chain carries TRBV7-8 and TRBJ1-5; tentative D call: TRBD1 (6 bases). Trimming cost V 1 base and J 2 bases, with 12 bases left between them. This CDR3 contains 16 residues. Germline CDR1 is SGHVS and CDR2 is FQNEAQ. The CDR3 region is CASSLGRAGGNQPQHF. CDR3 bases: TGTGCCAGCAGCTTAGGAAGGGCAGGGGGCAATCAGCCCCAGCATTTT.

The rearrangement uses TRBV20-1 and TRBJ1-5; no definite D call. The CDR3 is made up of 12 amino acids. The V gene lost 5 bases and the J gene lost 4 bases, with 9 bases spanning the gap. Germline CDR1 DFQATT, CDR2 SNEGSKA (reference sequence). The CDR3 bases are TGCAGTGCTTTGGAGTCTAATCAGCCCCAGCATTTT. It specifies CSALESNQPQHF.

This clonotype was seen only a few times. The CDR3 region has the DNA TGTGCCAGCAGCTTAAGGGGGGGGCTGGGGGCCGGAGATACGCAGTATTTT. It codes for CASSLRGGLGAGDTQYF. The V and J genes are TRBV7-8 and TRBJ2-3; D may be TRBD2 (7 bases). The CDR3 is made up of 17 amino acids. Germline V lookup: CDR1 SGHVS, CDR2 FQNEAQ. Trimming removed 2 bases from V and 5 bases from J, with 20 bases in between.

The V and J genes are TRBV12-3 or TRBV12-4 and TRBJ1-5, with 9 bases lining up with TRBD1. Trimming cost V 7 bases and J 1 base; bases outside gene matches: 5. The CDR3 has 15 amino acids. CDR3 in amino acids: CASMTGGASNQPQHF. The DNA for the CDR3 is TGTGCCAGCATGACAGGGGGGGCGAGCAATCAGCCCCAGCATTTT.

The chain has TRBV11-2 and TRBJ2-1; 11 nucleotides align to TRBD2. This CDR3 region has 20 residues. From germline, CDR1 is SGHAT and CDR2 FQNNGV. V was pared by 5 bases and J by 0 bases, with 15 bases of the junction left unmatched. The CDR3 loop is CASSHPVISGRVGSYNEQFF. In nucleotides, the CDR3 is TGTGCCAGCAGCCACCCGGTGATTAGCGGGAGGGTGGGCTCCTACAATGAGCAGTTCTTC.

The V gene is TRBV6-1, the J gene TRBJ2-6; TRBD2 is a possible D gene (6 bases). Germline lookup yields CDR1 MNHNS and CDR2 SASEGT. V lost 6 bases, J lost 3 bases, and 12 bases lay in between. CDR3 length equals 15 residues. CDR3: CASRAGSGGANVLTF. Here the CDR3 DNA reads TGTGCCAGCAGGGCGGGGTCGGGTGGGGCCAACGTCCTGACTTTC.

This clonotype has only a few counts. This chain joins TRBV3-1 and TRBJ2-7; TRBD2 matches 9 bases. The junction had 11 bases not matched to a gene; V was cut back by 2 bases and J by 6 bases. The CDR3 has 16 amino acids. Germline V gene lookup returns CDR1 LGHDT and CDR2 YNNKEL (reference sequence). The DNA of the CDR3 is TGTGCCAGCAGCCAAAGGGCTAGCGGGGTCCCCCGCGAGCAGTACTTC. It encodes CASSQRASGVPREQYF.

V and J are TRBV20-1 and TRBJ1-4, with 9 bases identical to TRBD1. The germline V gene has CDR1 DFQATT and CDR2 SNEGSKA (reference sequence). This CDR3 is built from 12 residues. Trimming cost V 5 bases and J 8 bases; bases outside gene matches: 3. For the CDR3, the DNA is TGCAGTGCTGGACAGGGGAAAGAAAAACTGTTTTTT. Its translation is CSAGQGKEKLFF.

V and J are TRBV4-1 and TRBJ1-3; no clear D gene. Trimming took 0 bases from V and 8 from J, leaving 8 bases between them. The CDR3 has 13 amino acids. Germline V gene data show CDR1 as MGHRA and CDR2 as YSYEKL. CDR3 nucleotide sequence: TGCGCCAGCAGCCAAGATGAAAGGTACACCATATATTTT. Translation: CASSQDERYTIYF.

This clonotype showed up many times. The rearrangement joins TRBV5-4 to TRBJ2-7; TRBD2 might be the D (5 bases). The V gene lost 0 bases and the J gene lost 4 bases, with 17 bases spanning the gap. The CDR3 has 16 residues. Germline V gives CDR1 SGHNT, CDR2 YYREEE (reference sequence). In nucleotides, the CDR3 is TGTGCCAGCAGCTTGGAGCTGGGAGTTAGCCCTTACGAGCAGTACTTC. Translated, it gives CASSLELGVSPYEQYF.